The text below deals with one T cell receptor (beta chain). The data derive from a study of blood T cell repertoires in COVID-19. Study-wide background: Italy, Spain and the United States were the sources of the convalescent and acute COVID-19 samples. PBMCs, B-cell-depleted T cells, or T cells were the source of the cDNA or gDNA that made up the material.

Methods used by the authors: Amplification from reference gene primers served as the basis for estimated nucleated cell counts. Here immunoSEQ multiplex PCR was the method, and the copy in TCRdb shows in-frame clones only, minus some. D and trimming were read from the DNA, whereas the V and J calls and clone size are those reported in that table. The sample yields fewer than 150,000 clones, 85% seen once. CDR3 length equals 15 residues. The germline CDR1 and CDR2 sequences are SGHDT and YYEEEE. After removal of 0 bases from V and 5 bases from J, the junction contained 6 bases not matched to a gene. Sequencing used peripheral blood. V gene TRBV5-6 combines with J gene TRBJ2-7; 9 bases match TRBD1. This sequence originates from a human donor in a cohort sampled during active COVID-19. CDR3 protein: CASSLVGQGTDEQYF. CDR3 nucleotide sequence: TGTGCCAGCAGCTTGGTGGGACAGGGCACCGACGAGCAGTACTTC.